Here is one T cell receptor beta chain with its context. Germline values: CDR1 LNHDA, CDR2 SQIVND (reference sequence). V dropped 4 bases and J dropped 3; count of bases not matched to a gene: 8. The CDR3 contains 15 residues. The method was immunoSEQ multiplex PCR; TCRdb's version includes in-frame clones alone and lacks a portion of them. The sample has 110,000 to 150,000 clones, roughly 90% seen once. This sample stems from a study of T cell responses to AZD1222 COVID-19 vaccine. Sample: peripheral blood, taken on day 0 of AZD1222 vaccination. The chain employs TRBV19 and TRBJ1-2; 7 nucleotides match TRBD1. The sequence was collected from an adult in good health. CDR3 coding DNA: TGTGCCAGTAGTAACCACAGGGGTAGCGACTATGGCTACACCTTC. This sequence encodes CASSNHRGSDYGYTF.